This T cell receptor beta chain comes out of a study of blood T cell repertoires in COVID-19. Here immunoSEQ multiplex PCR was the method, and the copy in TCRdb shows in-frame clones only, minus some. The repertoire consists of approximately 33,000 clones, with around 73% occurring once and the leading ten covering over 15%. This CDR3 has 16 amino acids. Germline CDR1 and CDR2: MDHEN and SYDVKM. Trimming pared 5 bases from V and 2 bases from J, leaving 16 bases between. Material for sequencing was peripheral blood. This chain uses TRBV28 with TRBJ2-4, with D possibly matching TRBD1 (5 bases). The origin of this receptor is a man aged 70-80 years with acute or convalescent COVID-19. The CDR3 bases are TGTGCCAGCAGTCCACTCCCAGGGATAACCAAAAACATTCAGTACTTC. It specifies CASSPLPGITKNIQYF.